A selection of T cell receptor beta chains follows, all from one sample in a study of T cells after yellow fever vaccination. TCRdb reprocessed the 5' RACE reads with MiXCR, giving one entry per CDR3 protein. Here the sample spans hundreds of thousands of distinct CDR3 sequences, around 10% being singletons. The sample in question was CD4+ T cells sorted from PBMCs, obtained 5 days after the yellow fever booster vaccination. The receptors come from a man between 18 and 35 years old who received the YFV17D yellow fever vaccine. CDR3s include the opening cysteine and the closing phenylalanine or tryptophan. The D gene is left open where the match is weak. The size entry is marked missing in some rows and otherwise reads once, few, many or a size class.

D gene | clone size | J gene | V gene | CDR3 protein | CDR3 DNA
TRBD1 | NA | TRBJ2-3 | TRBV5-1 | CASKGDRGSTDTQYF | TGCGCCAGCAAGGGGGACAGGGGTAGCACAGATACGCAGTATTTT
TRBD2 | NA | TRBJ2-5 | TRBV2 | CASSERSGGMETQYF | TGTGCCAGCAGTGAGAGGAGCGGGGGGATGGAGACCCAGTACTTC
NA | NA | TRBJ1-1 | TRBV2 | CASGGGDTEAFF | TGTGCCAGCGGGGGAGGGGATACTGAAGCTTTCTTT
NA | NA | TRBJ1-4 | TRBV2 | CASSEERRQAEKLFF | TGTGCCAGCAGTGAAGAGAGAAGGCAGGCTGAAAAACTGTTTTTT
NA | NA | TRBJ1-2 | TRBV6-1 | CASSETGKGTYGYTF | TGTGCCAGCAGTGAGACAGGCAAGGGGACCTATGGCTACACCTTC
NA | NA | TRBJ2-1 | TRBV12-3/TRBV12-4 | CASSWGSLEQFF | TGTGCCAGCAGTTGGGGTTCCCTGGAGCAGTTCTTC
NA | NA | TRBJ2-4 | TRBV4-2 | CASSQDWAGRNIQYF | TGTGCCAGCAGCCAAGATTGGGCTGGGAGAAACATTCAGTACTTC
NA | few | TRBJ2-1 | TRBV30 | CAWSEPGPEQFF | TGTGCCTGGAGTGAACCGGGACCCGAGCAGTTCTTC
NA | few | TRBJ2-7 | TRBV6-5 | CASSYGTPKPDEQYF | TGTGCCAGCAGTTACGGGACACCAAAACCCGACGAGCAGTACTTC
NA | NA | TRBJ2-1 | TRBV24-1 | CATSDSKADSYNEQFF | TGTGCCACCAGTGACTCAAAGGCCGACTCCTACAATGAGCAGTTCTTC
NA | NA | TRBJ2-5 | TRBV7-9 | CASNRQEKETQYF | TGTGCCAGCAACCGACAGGAGAAAGAGACCCAGTACTTC
NA | many | TRBJ2-3 | TRBV7-2 | CASSLGRGDPRRTDTQYF | TGTGCCAGCAGCTTAGGCAGGGGAGACCCCAGACGCACAGATACGCAGTATTTT
NA | NA | TRBJ2-1 | TRBV9 | CASSVEFGVYNEQFF | TGTGCCAGCAGCGTAGAATTCGGGGTCTACAATGAGCAGTTCTTC
NA | few | TRBJ2-3 | TRBV12-3/TRBV12-4 | CASSFLGTDTQYF | TGTGCCAGCAGTTTTCTAGGCACAGATACGCAGTATTTT